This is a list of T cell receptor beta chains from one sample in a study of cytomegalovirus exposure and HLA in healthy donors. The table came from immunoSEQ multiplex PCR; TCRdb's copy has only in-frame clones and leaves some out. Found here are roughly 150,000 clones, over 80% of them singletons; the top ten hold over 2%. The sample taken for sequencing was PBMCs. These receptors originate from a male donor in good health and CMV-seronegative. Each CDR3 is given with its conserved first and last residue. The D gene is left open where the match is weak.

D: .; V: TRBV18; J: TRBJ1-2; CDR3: CASSPTGFSTNYGYTF
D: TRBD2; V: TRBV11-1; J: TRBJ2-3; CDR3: CASSLGGGGGYYTDTQYF
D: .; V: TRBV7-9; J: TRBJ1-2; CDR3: CASSLTGSNYGYTF
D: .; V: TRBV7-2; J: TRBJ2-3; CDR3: CASSPDYLSTDTQYF
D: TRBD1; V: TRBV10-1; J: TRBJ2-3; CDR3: CASGPGQLTDTQYF
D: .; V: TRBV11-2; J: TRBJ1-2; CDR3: CASSFFGDGYTF
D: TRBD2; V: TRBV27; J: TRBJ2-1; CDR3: CASTAAGGPRSYNEQFF
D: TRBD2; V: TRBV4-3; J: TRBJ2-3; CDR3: CASTPGLARDTQYF
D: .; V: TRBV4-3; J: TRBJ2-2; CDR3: CASSQASGARVTGELFF
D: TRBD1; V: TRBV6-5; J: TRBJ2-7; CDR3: CASRDRVLYEQYF